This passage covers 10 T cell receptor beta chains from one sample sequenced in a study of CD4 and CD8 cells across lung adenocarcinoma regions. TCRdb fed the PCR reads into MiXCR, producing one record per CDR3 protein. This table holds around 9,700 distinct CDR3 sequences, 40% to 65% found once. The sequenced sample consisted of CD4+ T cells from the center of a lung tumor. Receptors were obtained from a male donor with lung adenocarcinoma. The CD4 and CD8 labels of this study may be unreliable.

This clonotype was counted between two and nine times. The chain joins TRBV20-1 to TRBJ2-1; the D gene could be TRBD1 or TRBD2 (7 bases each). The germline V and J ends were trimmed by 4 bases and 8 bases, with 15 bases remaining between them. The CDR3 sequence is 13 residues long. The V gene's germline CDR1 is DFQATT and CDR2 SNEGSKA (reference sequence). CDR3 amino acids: CSANQGGRDEQFF. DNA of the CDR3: TGCAGTGCTAACCAGGGGGGGAGGGATGAGCAGTTCTTC.

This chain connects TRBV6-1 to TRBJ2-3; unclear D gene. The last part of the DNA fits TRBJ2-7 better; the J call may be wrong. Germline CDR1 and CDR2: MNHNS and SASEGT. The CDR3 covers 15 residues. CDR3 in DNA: TGTGCCAGCAGTGAGAGTGGCGGTGAGCCAGAGACGCAGTACTTC. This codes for CASSESGGEPETQYF.

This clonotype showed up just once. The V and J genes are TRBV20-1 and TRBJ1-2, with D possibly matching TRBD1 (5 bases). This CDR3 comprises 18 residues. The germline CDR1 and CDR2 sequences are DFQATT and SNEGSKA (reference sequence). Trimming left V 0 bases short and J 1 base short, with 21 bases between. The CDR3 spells CSARDRGKRGRSNYGYTF. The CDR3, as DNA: TGCAGTGCTAGAGATCGTGGGAAGAGGGGTCGAAGTAACTATGGCTACACCTTC.

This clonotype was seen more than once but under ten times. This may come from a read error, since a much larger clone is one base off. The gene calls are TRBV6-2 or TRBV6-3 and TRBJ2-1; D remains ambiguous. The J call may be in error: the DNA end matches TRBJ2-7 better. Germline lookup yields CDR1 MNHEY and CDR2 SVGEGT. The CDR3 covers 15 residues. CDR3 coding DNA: TGTGCCAGCAGCTCAGACACCGACAACTACAATGAGCAGTACTTC. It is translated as CASSSDTDNYNEQYF.

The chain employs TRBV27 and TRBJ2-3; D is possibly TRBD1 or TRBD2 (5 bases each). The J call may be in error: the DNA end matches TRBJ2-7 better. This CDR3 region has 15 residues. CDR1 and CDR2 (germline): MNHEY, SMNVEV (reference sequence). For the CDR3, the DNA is TGTGCCGGGGGTTTCGGAGCGGTTGACCCAGAGACGCAGTACTTC. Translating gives CAGGFGAVDPETQYF.

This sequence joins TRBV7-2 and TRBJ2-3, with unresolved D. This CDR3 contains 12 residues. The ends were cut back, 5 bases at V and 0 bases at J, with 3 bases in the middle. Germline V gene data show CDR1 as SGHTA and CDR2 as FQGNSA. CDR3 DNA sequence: TGTGCCAGCAGCCCAAGCACAGATACGCAGTATTTT. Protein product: CASSPSTDTQYF.

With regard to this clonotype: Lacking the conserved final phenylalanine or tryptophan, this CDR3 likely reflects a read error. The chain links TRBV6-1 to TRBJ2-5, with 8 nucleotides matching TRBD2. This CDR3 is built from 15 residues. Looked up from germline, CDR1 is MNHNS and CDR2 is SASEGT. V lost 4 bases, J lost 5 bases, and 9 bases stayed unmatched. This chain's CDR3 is CASSGSSSGQETQYS. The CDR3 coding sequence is TGTGCCAGCAGTGGCTCCTCTAGCGGGCAGGAGACCCAGTACTCC.

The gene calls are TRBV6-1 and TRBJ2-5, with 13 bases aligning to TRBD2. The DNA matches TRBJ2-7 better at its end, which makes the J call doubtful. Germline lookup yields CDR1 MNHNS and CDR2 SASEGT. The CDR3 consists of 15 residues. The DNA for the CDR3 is TGTGCCAGCAGGGGGACTAGCGGGGAGGACTACGAGCAGTACTTC. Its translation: CASRGTSGEDYEQYF.

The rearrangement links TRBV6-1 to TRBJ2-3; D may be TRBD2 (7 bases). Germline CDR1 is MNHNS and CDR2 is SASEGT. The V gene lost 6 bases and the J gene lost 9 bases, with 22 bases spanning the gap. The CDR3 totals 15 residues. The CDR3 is CASSLGASGGDTQYF. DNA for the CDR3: TGTGCCAGCAGCTTGGGGGCTAGCGGCGGGGACACGCAGTATTTT.

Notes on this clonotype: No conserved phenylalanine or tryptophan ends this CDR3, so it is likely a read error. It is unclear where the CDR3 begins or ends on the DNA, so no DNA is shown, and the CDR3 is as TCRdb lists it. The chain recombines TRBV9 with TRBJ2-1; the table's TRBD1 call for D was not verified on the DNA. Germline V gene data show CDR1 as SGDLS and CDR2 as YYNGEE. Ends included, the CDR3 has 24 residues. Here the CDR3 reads CVETRFHHVALAGLELLSSTNPPR.